This T cell receptor beta chain was recovered during a study of T cells in Graves' hyperthyroidism and ophthalmopathy. The CDR3 sequence is 16 residues long. Germline-derived CDR1 and CDR2 are MDHEN and SYDVKM. The V end was cut by 5 bases, the J end by 5 bases, with 16 bases between. Amplified regions were TCR beta CDR3 sequences from RNA transcripts. The HTBI primer set was used in a first-round RT-PCR of the TCR CDR3. Via MiXCR, TCRdb re-called the multiplex PCR reads, giving one row per CDR3 protein. The data hold roughly 250,000 distinct CDR3 sequences, with 20% to 25% observed a single time. Individuals with ophthalmopathy presented a Clinical Activity Score of at least 3, a NOSPECS grade of at least 4 and a duration under 3 months. Used for diagnoses were clinical symptoms, serum thyroxine and TRAb, thyroid ultrasound and orbital computed tomography. Extraction of PBMCs used 8.5 to 10 ml of fresh peripheral blood.

V and J are TRBV28 and TRBJ1-6; D not resolved. This TCR was sampled from a man aged 25-45 years with Graves' ophthalmopathy. The sample comprised blood. Written as DNA, the CDR3 is TGTGCCAGCAGTCCCAATGGGGTGCGGGATAATTCACCCCTCCACTTT. Its translation is CASSPNGVRDNSPLHF.